The 32 T cell receptor beta chains in this list originate from one sample, sequenced in a study of cytomegalovirus exposure and HLA in healthy donors (TCRdb year 2017). Preparation of the library involved the immunoSEQ multiplex PCR assay. The multiplex PCR relied on a mix of 60 forward primers for TCR Vbeta segments and 13 reverse primers for TCR Jbeta segments. Held by TCRdb, this immuneACCESS table contains in-frame sequences only and omits some clones. Under half of the omission traces to an unresolved V gene where checked; the cause of the rest is unknown. The sample includes some 110,000 clones, with roughly three quarters observed a single time. The ten largest clones capture about 3.5% of the sample. The sample taken for sequencing was PBMCs. The receptors here all came from a man aged 25 to 40 in good health and CMV-seronegative.

The chain carries TRBV18 and TRBJ2-1; D remains ambiguous. The CDR3 runs to 13 residues. Trimming left V 4 bases short and J 10 bases short, with 14 bases between. Germline V CDR1 and CDR2: KGHSH, LQKENI. In nucleotides, the CDR3 is TGTGCCAGCTCACTCCAGGTGGGCGTCGAGCAGTTCTTC. Translating gives CASSLQVGVEQFF.

The chain carries TRBV29-1 and TRBJ1-1, with TRBD1 as a possible D gene (5 bases). Germline V gene sequence: CDR1 SQVTM, CDR2 ANQGSEA. The CDR3 runs 13 residues. CDR3 sequence (DNA): TGCACCACTAAGGAGGGGAGTAACACTGAAGCTTTCTTT. It codes for CTTKEGSNTEAFF.

The chain carries TRBV4-2 and TRBJ2-3; TRBD2 matches 13 bases. Germline loops: CDR1 LGHNA, CDR2 YNFKEQ. With 2 bases clipped from V and 4 bases from J, the junction kept 12 bases outside the gene matches. There are 19 residues in the CDR3. The CDR3 coding sequence is TGTGCCAGCAGCCAATTTGGGAGGGGACTAGCGGGATGGCCAGATACGCAGTATTTT. Amino acids: CASSQFGRGLAGWPDTQYF.

This rearrangement joins TRBV5-1 to TRBJ2-1; perhaps TRBD1 as D (6 bases). This CDR3 has 14 amino acids. V dropped 5 bases and J dropped 6 bases, with 15 bases sitting between them. The germline gives CDR1 SGHRS, CDR2 YFSETQ. The CDR3 DNA is TGCGCCAGCAGAATGGCCAGGGGCGGCAATGAGCAGTTCTTC. This encodes CASRMARGGNEQFF.

The chain combines TRBV2 with TRBJ2-7; 9 nucleotides agree with TRBD1. J gave up 3 bases and V 6 bases, and 9 bases lay outside the gene matches. This CDR3 region has 15 residues. The germline CDR1 and CDR2 sequences are SNHLY and FYNNEI. The CDR3 nucleotides are TGTGCCAGCAGGGAGGGGACAGGGTTGGACTACGAGCAGTACTTC. It is translated as CASREGTGLDYEQYF. Complete variable domain (other parts from reference TRBV2 and TRBJ2-7): EPEVTQTPSHQVTQMGQEVILRCVPISNHLYFYWYRQILGQKVEFLVSFYNNEISEKSEIFDDQFSVERPDGSNFTLKIRSTKLEDSAMYFCASREGTGLDYEQYFGPGTRLTVT.

This sequence joins TRBV7-9 and TRBJ1-2; D unclear. V lost 9 bases, J lost 8 bases, and 19 bases lay in between. CDR3 size: 13 residues. Germline V gene data show CDR1 as SEHNR and CDR2 as FQNEAQ (reference sequence). The CDR3 spells CARKEVAGTGYTF. DNA for the CDR3: TGTGCCAGAAAGGAGGTCGCCGGAACCGGCTACACCTTC.

This clone was seen a few times. V usage is TRBV15 and J usage is TRBJ2-5; the D is unclear. This CDR3 contains 16 residues. V was cut by 3 bases and J by 5 bases, with 19 bases left in between. The germline CDR1 and CDR2 sequences are LNHNV and YYDKDF (reference sequence). The CDR3 reads CATSSPTPPYLETQYF. The CDR3 DNA reads as TGTGCCACCAGCAGTCCTACCCCGCCGTACCTGGAGACCCAGTACTTC.

The chain couples TRBV11-2 to TRBJ1-1, with D possibly matching TRBD1 (6 bases). CDR1 is SGHAT and CDR2 is FQNNGV in the germline V gene. V was cut by 0 bases and J by 4 bases, with 12 bases left in between. The CDR3 runs to 15 residues. The CDR3 DNA reads as TGTGCCAGCAGCTTAGATCCAGGGGAGGGCACTGAAGCTTTCTTT. Amino acids: CASSLDPGEGTEAFF.

CDR3 sequence: CASSLVPSGGTQYF. The CDR3 DNA sequence: TGTGCCAGCAGCTTAGTCCCTAGCGGGGGGACCCAGTACTTC. This chain joins TRBV7-9 and TRBJ2-5; 10 nucleotides agree with TRBD2. The V and J ends lost 1 base and 7 bases, in that order; junction bases with no gene match: 3. This CDR3 region has 14 residues. CDR1 SEHNR and CDR2 FQNEAQ come from the germline V gene (reference sequence).

In its sample, this clone was seen once. The chain employs TRBV29-1 and TRBJ2-1; TRBD2 aligns across 11 bases. The V and J ends lost 0 bases and 5 bases, in that order; junction bases with no gene match: 6. This CDR3 spans 16 amino acids. Germline loops: CDR1 SQVTM, CDR2 ANQGSEA. In nucleotides, the CDR3 is TGCAGCGTTGAAGATACTAGCGGGAGAAAGAACAATGAGCAGTTCTTC. The encoded protein is CSVEDTSGRKNNEQFF.

This chain joins TRBV5-8 and TRBJ2-2, with TRBD1 matching 11 bases. Trimming took 4 bases from V and 5 from J; bases not matched to a gene: 7. The length of the CDR3 is 16 residues. From germline, CDR1 is SGHTS and CDR2 YDEGEE. The CDR3 sequence: CASSGGQGARTGELFF. In DNA, the CDR3 is TGTGCCAGCAGCGGTGGACAGGGGGCGCGAACCGGGGAGCTGTTTTTT.

The table lists this clone with a count of one. The chain combines TRBV2 with TRBJ2-3; tentative D call: TRBD1 (5 bases). Germline CDR1 reads SNHLY; CDR2 reads FYNNEI. V was trimmed by 10 bases and J by 3 bases, leaving 20 bases between them. This CDR3 region has 15 residues. The DNA of the CDR3 is TGTGCCACCCAAAAAAGGGGTTTTTTGACAGATACGCAGTATTTT. Protein product: CATQKRGFLTDTQYF. Variable domain in full (rest from reference TRBV2 and TRBJ2-3): EPEVTQTPSHQVTQMGQEVILRCVPISNHLYFYWYRQILGQKVEFLVSFYNNEISEKSEIFDDQFSVERPDGSNFTLKIRSTKLEDSAMYFCATQKRGFLTDTQYFGPGTRLTVL.

The chain combines TRBV19 with TRBJ2-3; TRBD1 is a possible D gene (6 bases). This CDR3 contains 16 residues. V was pared by 3 bases and J by 3 bases, with 16 bases between. The V gene's germline CDR1 is LNHDA and CDR2 SQIVND (reference sequence). This CDR3 is CASSMEQGGLTDTQYF. The CDR3 DNA reads as TGTGCCAGTAGTATGGAACAGGGCGGGTTAACAGATACGCAGTATTTT.

In its sample, this clone was seen a few times. The rearrangement links TRBV11-3 to TRBJ2-5; the match to TRBD1 covers 7 bases. The ends lost 2 bases at V and 4 bases at J; junction bases unmatched: 4. Germline V gives CDR1 SGHNT, CDR2 YENEEA. CDR3 size: 14 residues. For the CDR3, the DNA is TGTGCCAGCAGCTTAAACAGGGGTAGAGAGACCCAGTACTTC. Translation: CASSLNRGRETQYF.

The chain links TRBV28 to TRBJ2-3; D unclear. Germline V gene lookup returns CDR1 MDHEN and CDR2 SYDVKM. The CDR3 has 13 residues. V dropped 3 bases and J dropped 3 bases, with 7 bases sitting between them. DNA of the CDR3: TGTGCCAGCAGTTTGAGCTCGACAGATACGCAGTATTTT. Its protein product is CASSLSSTDTQYF.

This clone was seen only once. V is TRBV11-2 and J is TRBJ2-2; 9 bases match TRBD1. Germline lookup yields CDR1 SGHAT and CDR2 FQNNGV. V was pared by 0 bases and J by 6 bases, with 8 bases of the junction left unmatched. CDR3 length equals 17 residues. The CDR3 is CASSLEAGTGHSGELFF. In DNA, the CDR3 is TGTGCCAGCAGCTTAGAAGCCGGGACAGGGCATTCCGGGGAGCTGTTTTTT.

This clone turned up a few times. The chain recombines TRBV30 with TRBJ1-1, with D perhaps TRBD1 (5 bases). Germline CDR1 GTSNPN, CDR2 SVGIG (reference sequence). V lost 1 base and J lost 11, with 26 bases in between. The CDR3 runs to 16 residues. Written as DNA, the CDR3 is TGTGCCTGGAGTGGGGAAAGACAGCGAAGTCCTCGTACCGCTTTCTTT. Amino acids: CAWSGERQRSPRTAFF.

The table lists this clone with a few counts. The chain links TRBV28 to TRBJ2-3, with a tentative D call TRBD2 (7 bases). The length of the CDR3 is 16 residues. The germline V gene has CDR1 MDHEN and CDR2 SYDVKM. Between the trimmed V and J ends, which lost 3 bases and 3 bases, there was a span of 16 bases. The CDR3 loop reads CASSFIGGVNTDTQYF. Written as DNA, the CDR3 is TGTGCCAGCAGTTTTATAGGGGGGGTGAATACAGATACGCAGTATTTT.

V is TRBV6-5 and J is TRBJ1-1; 8 bases are shared with TRBD1. CDR3 size: 14 residues. Trimming at V came to 6 bases and at J to 1 base, leaving 4 bases not matched to a gene. In germline, CDR1 is MNHEY, CDR2 SVGAGI. CDR3: CASREGTGNTEAFF. The CDR3 nucleotides read TGTGCCAGCAGGGAAGGGACAGGGAACACTGAAGCTTTCTTT.

The V call is TRBV6-5, the J call TRBJ1-2; TRBD1 matches at 8 bases. Germline V lookup: CDR1 MNHEY, CDR2 SVGAGI. This CDR3 is built from 15 residues. V trimming: 6 bases; J trimming: 9 bases; junction bases outside the gene matches: 15. The CDR3 spells CASRSGGGLAESYTF. As DNA, the CDR3 is TGTGCCAGCAGGTCAGGGGGCGGCTTGGCGGAGAGCTACACCTTC.

DNA for the CDR3: TGTGCCAGCAGCTTAGGGAGAACGACTGGAAACACCATATATTTT. Amino acid sequence: CASSLGRTTGNTIYF. This chain joins TRBV11-2 and TRBJ1-3, with unresolved D. The V and J ends lost 1 base and 2 bases respectively, with 9 bases between them. This CDR3 is 15 amino acids long. Germline CDR1 is SGHAT and CDR2 is FQNNGV.

The table lists this clone with a count of one. The chain uses TRBV4-3 and TRBJ1-5; D is possibly TRBD1 (6 bases). This CDR3 has 16 residues. Trimming took 0 bases from V and 5 from J, leaving 14 bases between them. CDR1 and CDR2 from the germline V gene are LGHNA and YSLEER. Written as DNA, the CDR3 is TGCGCCAGCAGCCAAGATTACCTCAGGGGCGATCAGCCCCAGCATTTT. Translation gives CASSQDYLRGDQPQHF.

J is TRBJ1-2 and V is TRBV5-1; 7 bases line up with TRBD1. Germline CDR1 SGHRS, CDR2 YFSETQ. This CDR3 comprises 14 residues. V dropped 4 bases and J dropped 9; count of bases not matched to a gene: 12. DNA of the CDR3: TGCGCCAGCAGCGGCGACAGGGCCTCGGGCCGCTACACCTTC. Translated, it gives CASSGDRASGRYTF.

The chain combines TRBV5-1 with TRBJ1-2; a weak D match, TRBD1 (6 bases). V gave up 3 bases and J gave up 5 bases, with 17 bases separating them. CDR1 and CDR2 (germline): SGHRS, YFSETQ. The CDR3 covers 15 residues. The CDR3 bases are TGCGCCAGCAGCTCCTGGCAGGGGCGATCTTATGGCTACACCTTC. It codes for CASSSWQGRSYGYTF. The complete variable domain, with remaining parts taken from reference TRBV5-1 and TRBJ1-2, reads KAGVTQTPRYLIKTRGQQVTLSCSPISGHRSVSWYQQTPGQGLQFLFEYFSETQRNKGNFPGRFSGRQFSNSRSEMNVSTLELGDSALYLCASSSWQGRSYGYTFGSGTRLTVV.

As DNA, the CDR3 is TGCGCCAGCAGCCGGGGGACAGGGACTTTCGAGCAGTACTTC. Translation gives CASSRGTGTFEQYF. The chain uses TRBV4-1 and TRBJ2-7; 9 bases fit TRBD1. The V gene's germline CDR1 is MGHRA and CDR2 YSYEKL. Trimming took 4 bases from V and 6 from J; bases not matched to a gene: 7. CDR3 length: 14 residues.

Concerning this clone itself: An end of the junction differs from the germline gene, which may be a read error. The V and J genes are TRBV6-6 and TRBJ1-5, with 8 bases matching TRBD1. Per germline, CDR1 MNHNY and CDR2 SVGAGI (reference sequence). The CDR3 sequence is 16 residues long. DNA of the CDR3: TGTGCCAGCAGTTACTCGAGGGACAGGAGCAGTCAGCCCCAGCATTTT. Translated: CASSYSRDRSSQPQHF.

The CDR3 protein is CASSPWDRDHEQFF. CDR3 bases: TGTGCCAGCAGCCCCTGGGACAGGGACCATGAGCAGTTCTTC. The genes are TRBV7-9 and TRBJ2-1, with TRBD1 matching 9 bases. The length of the CDR3 is 14 residues. Germline CDR1 SEHNR, CDR2 FQNEAQ (reference sequence). J was trimmed by 8 bases and V by 5 bases; bases with no gene match: 7.

There are a few counts of this clone. V usage is TRBV11-3 and J usage is TRBJ2-5; weak D call: TRBD1 (7 bases). The CDR3 has 19 residues. The germline V and J ends were trimmed by 1 base and 0 bases, with 21 bases remaining between them. CDR1 is SGHNT, CDR2 YENEEA, per germline. The CDR3 bases are TGTGCCAGCAGCTTAGTGGTCTTAGGGGGGACAGACGACCAAGAGACCCAGTACTTC. The encoded protein is CASSLVVLGGTDDQETQYF. Supplemented by reference TRBV11-3 and TRBJ2-5, the full variable domain reads EAGVVQSPRYKIIEKKQPVAFWCNPISGHNTLYWYLQNLGQGPELLIRYENEEAVDDSQLPKDRFSAERLKGVDSTLKIQPAELGDSAVYLCASSLVVLGGTDDQETQYFGPGTRLLVL.

The chain joins TRBV19 to TRBJ2-1; the match to TRBD1 covers 11 bases. The CDR3 consists of 16 residues. CDR1 and CDR2 from the germline V gene are LNHDA and SQIVND (reference sequence). Trimming took 0 bases from V and 7 from J; bases not matched to a gene: 5. CDR3 region: CASSIEGTGGRNEQFF. CDR3 bases: TGTGCCAGTAGTATAGAGGGGACAGGGGGGAGAAATGAGCAGTTCTTC.

The J gene is TRBJ2-6, the V gene TRBV9, with a possible D match to TRBD1 (5 bases). The V gene's germline CDR1 is SGDLS and CDR2 YYNGEE. V lost 3 bases, J lost 4 bases, and 11 bases lay in between. The CDR3 is 15 residues long. CDR3 sequence: CASSASGAGANVLTF. CDR3 nucleotide sequence: TGTGCCAGCAGCGCCTCTGGGGCAGGGGCCAACGTCCTGACTTTC.

CDR3 amino acids: CASSSPGASGGYTF. The DNA of the CDR3 is TGTGCCAGCAGTTCGCCAGGGGCATCCGGTGGCTACACCTTC. The V gene is TRBV28, the J gene TRBJ1-2, with a tentative D call TRBD1 (6 bases). V was trimmed by 4 bases and J by 7 bases, leaving 16 bases between them. The germline CDR1 and CDR2 sequences are MDHEN and SYDVKM. This CDR3 has 14 residues.

The genes are TRBV7-9 and TRBJ1-4; no clear D. Trimming cost V 5 bases and J 7 bases, with 20 bases left between them. The length of the CDR3 is 16 residues. CDR1 is SEHNR, CDR2 FQNEAQ, per germline (reference sequence). This chain's CDR3 is CASSKNLAIPSEKLFF. CDR3 nucleotide sequence: TGTGCCAGCAGCAAAAACCTCGCCATCCCGAGTGAAAAACTGTTTTTT.